The next 15 T cell receptor beta chains were all read from a single sample in a study of beta chain features in type 1 diabetes. The isolated RNA, all of it, was reverse transcribed, so expressed TCRB transcripts were what got sequenced. Sequenced by immunoSEQ multiplex PCR; TCRdb stores in-frame clones only, minus some. The sample yields approximately 140,000 clones, 9.5% to 10% seen once. The specimen was central memory CD4+ T cells from blood. The receptor set was obtained from a woman in her thirties or forties in good health.

This clone showed up many times. J is TRBJ2-1 and V is TRBV7-9; no clear D. Germline lookup yields CDR1 SEHNR and CDR2 FQNEAQ (reference sequence). V lost 5 bases, J lost 7 bases, and 6 bases lay in between. The CDR3 covers 11 residues. In DNA form, the CDR3 reads TGTGCCAGCAGCCCGCAGAATGAGCAGTTCTTC. Residues: CASSPQNEQFF.

The CDR3 is CASSPDREAYEQYF. For the CDR3, the DNA is TGTGCCAGCAGTCCGGACAGGGAAGCCTACGAGCAGTACTTC. This chain connects TRBV27 to TRBJ2-7, with 8 bases identical to TRBD1. V trimming: 5 bases; J trimming: 2 bases; junction bases outside the gene matches: 5. CDR1 and CDR2 from the germline V gene are MNHEY and SMNVEV (reference sequence). The CDR3 consists of 14 residues.

The chain employs TRBV11-2 and TRBJ2-7; no clear D. The length of the CDR3 is 13 residues. From germline, CDR1 is SGHAT and CDR2 FQNNGV. The V and J ends lost 1 base and 5 bases respectively, with 9 bases between them. DNA for the CDR3: TGTGCCAGCAGCTTAGCCCCCCAGGACGAGCAGTACTTC. Translating it yields CASSLAPQDEQYF.

The table lists this clone with a few counts. The CDR3: CASSTSQGTNEKLFF. CDR3 coding DNA: TGTGCCAGCAGTACCTCGCAGGGTACTAATGAAAAACTGTTTTTT. The V call is TRBV7-8, the J call TRBJ1-4; tentatively, D is TRBD1 (5 bases). V lost 6 bases and J 2 bases, leaving 13 bases between the germline ends. Germline assignment: CDR1 SGHVS and CDR2 FQNEAQ. CDR3 length: 15 residues.

This clone was detected a few times. CDR3 sequence: CASSDQGRLQPQHF. In DNA form, the CDR3 reads TGTGCCAGCAGTGACCAGGGTCGGCTTCAGCCCCAGCATTTT. This chain connects TRBV2 to TRBJ1-5, with D possibly TRBD1 on 5 matching bases. Deletions cut 3 bases from V and 6 bases from J, with 12 bases between. Germline CDR1 and CDR2: SNHLY and FYNNEI. The length of the CDR3 is 14 residues.

J is TRBJ2-1 and V is TRBV5-1; D gene uncertain. The CDR3 length is 14 residues. CDR1 is SGHRS, CDR2 YFSETQ, per germline. V was cut by 4 bases and J by 4 bases, with 12 bases left in between. CDR3 DNA: TGCGCCAGCAGCCCGGCAGTCAGGTACAATGAGCAGTTCTTC. Protein sequence: CASSPAVRYNEQFF.

This chain links TRBV11-1 with TRBJ1-6; tentative D call: TRBD1 (6 bases). The V gene lost 7 bases and the J gene lost 8 bases, with 12 bases spanning the gap. Per the germline V gene, CDR1 is SGHAT and CDR2 is FQDESV (reference sequence). This CDR3 is built from 13 residues. CDR3 sequence (DNA): TGTGCCAGCACCCTAGGGGGGGATTCACCCCTCCACTTT. This codes for CASTLGGDSPLHF.

This clone was seen a single time. This chain connects TRBV2 to TRBJ2-2; weak D call: TRBD2 (6 bases). The CDR3 spans 14 residues. V shed 6 bases and J shed 1 base, with 9 bases lying between them. Looked up from germline, CDR1 is SNHLY and CDR2 is FYNNEI. The DNA of the CDR3 is TGTGCCAGCAGGGCCGGGGGGAACACCGGGGAGCTGTTTTTT. The encoded protein is CASRAGGNTGELFF.

A note on this clone: The junction and the germline gene differ at one end; a read error may be behind it. The CDR3 DNA follows: TGCGCCAGCAGCTTGTTCCCAGACTCTAACTATGGCTACACCTTC. This codes for CASSLFPDSNYGYTF. This sequence joins TRBV5-4 and TRBJ1-2; D is unclear. The CDR3 sequence is 15 residues long. CDR1 is SGHNT and CDR2 is YYREEE in the germline V gene (reference sequence).

This clone has more than one count but fewer than ten. The chain couples TRBV7-8 to TRBJ2-5; D call uncertain. V was cut by 6 bases and J by 4 bases, with 9 bases left in between. The CDR3 totals 12 residues. Per the germline V gene, CDR1 is SGHVS and CDR2 is FQNEAQ. The CDR3 nucleotides are TGTGCCAGCAGACGGTTCGGAGAGACCCAGTACTTC. Residues: CASRRFGETQYF. Variable domain in full (rest from reference TRBV7-8 and TRBJ2-5): GAGVSQSPRYKVAKRGQDVALRCDPISGHVSLFWYQQALGQGPEFLTYFQNEAQLDKSGLPSDRFFAERPEGSVSTLKIQRTQQEDSAVYLCASRRFGETQYFGPGTRLLVL.

The DNA for the CDR3 is TGTGCCAGCAGCCCGGACATCAGACGGGGCTACACCTTC. Protein: CASSPDIRRGYTF. The chain is built from TRBV5-8 and TRBJ1-2; a possible D gene is TRBD1 (5 bases). CDR3 size: 13 residues. V was shortened by 4 bases and J by 8 bases, with 15 bases between the two germline ends. Germline CDR1 and CDR2: SGHTS and YDEGEE.

This chain links TRBV5-1 with TRBJ2-1, with a possible D match to TRBD1 (7 bases). The CDR3 has 15 residues. Germline V gene data show CDR1 as SGHRS and CDR2 as YFSETQ. The ends were cut back, 0 bases at V and 9 bases at J, with 16 bases in the middle. The CDR3 DNA follows: TGCGCCAGCAGCTTGGTCGGAGGGACAGCTGGTGAGCAGTTCTTC. Its translation is CASSLVGGTAGEQFF.

There are many counts of this clone. The chain recombines TRBV4-3 with TRBJ2-2, with 8 nucleotides matching TRBD2. Trimming removed 1 base from V and 0 bases from J; junction bases left unmatched: 13. The CDR3 consists of 20 residues. Germline V lookup: CDR1 LGHNA, CDR2 YSLEER. CDR3: CASSQAVGLAGQANTGELFF. The CDR3 DNA is TGCGCCAGCAGCCAAGCGGTGGGCCTAGCGGGCCAAGCGAACACCGGGGAGCTGTTTTTT.

The DNA for the CDR3 is TGTGCCAGCAGCTTAGGGCCGCGGGGTCCGAGCTCCTACAATGAGCAGTTCTTC. Encoded protein: CASSLGPRGPSSYNEQFF. V and J are TRBV7-2 and TRBJ2-1; weak D call: TRBD2 (6 bases). Germline CDR1 is SGHTA and CDR2 is FQGNSA. This CDR3 region has 18 residues. Trimming took 1 base from V and 0 from J, leaving 16 bases between them.

V gene TRBV7-7 combines with J gene TRBJ2-3, with 8 bases lining up with TRBD2. Unmatched junction bases numbered 15, after V lost 10 bases and J lost 0 bases. The CDR3 totals 17 residues. Germline CDR1 SSHAT, CDR2 FNYEAQ (reference sequence). CDR3 sequence reads: CATSRGASGPSTDTQYF. The CDR3 region has the DNA TGTGCCACCTCCCGGGGAGCTAGCGGGCCTAGCACAGATACGCAGTATTTT.